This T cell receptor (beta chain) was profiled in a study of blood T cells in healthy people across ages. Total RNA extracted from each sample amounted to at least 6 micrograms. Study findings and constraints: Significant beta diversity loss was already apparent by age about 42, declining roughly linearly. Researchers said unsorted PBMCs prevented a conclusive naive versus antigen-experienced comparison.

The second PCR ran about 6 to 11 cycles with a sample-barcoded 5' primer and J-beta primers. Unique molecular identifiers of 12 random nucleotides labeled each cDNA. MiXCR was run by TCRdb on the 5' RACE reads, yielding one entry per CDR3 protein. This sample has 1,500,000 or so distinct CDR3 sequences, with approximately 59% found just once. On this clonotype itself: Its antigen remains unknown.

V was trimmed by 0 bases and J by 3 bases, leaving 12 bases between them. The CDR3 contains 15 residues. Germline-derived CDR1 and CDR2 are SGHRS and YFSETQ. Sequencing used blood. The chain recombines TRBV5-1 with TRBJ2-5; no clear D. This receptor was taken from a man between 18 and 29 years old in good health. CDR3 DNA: TGCGCCAGCAGCTTGGTGATTATGAGCGAAGAGACCCAGTACTTC. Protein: CASSLVIMSEETQYF.